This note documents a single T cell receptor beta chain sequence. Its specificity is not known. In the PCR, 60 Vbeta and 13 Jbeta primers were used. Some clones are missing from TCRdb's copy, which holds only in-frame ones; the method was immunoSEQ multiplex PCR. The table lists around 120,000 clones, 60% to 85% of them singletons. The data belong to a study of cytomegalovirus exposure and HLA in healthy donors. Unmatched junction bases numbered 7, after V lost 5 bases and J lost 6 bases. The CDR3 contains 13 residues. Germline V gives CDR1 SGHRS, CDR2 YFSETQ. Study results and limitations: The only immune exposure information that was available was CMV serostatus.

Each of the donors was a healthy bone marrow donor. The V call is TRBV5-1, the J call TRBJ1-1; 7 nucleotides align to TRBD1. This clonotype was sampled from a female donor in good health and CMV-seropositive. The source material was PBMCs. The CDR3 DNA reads TGCGCCAGCAGACGAGACAGGGAGCCTGAAGCTTTCTTT. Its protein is CASRRDREPEAFF. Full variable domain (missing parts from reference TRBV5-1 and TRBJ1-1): KAGVTQTPRYLIKTRGQQVTLSCSPISGHRSVSWYQQTPGQGLQFLFEYFSETQRNKGNFPGRFSGRQFSNSRSEMNVSTLELGDSALYLCASRRDREPEAFFGQGTRLTVV.